The 22 T cell receptor beta chains below were found in one sample sequenced in a study of T cell responses to AZD1222 COVID-19 vaccine. Sequencing used immunoSEQ multiplex PCR; TCRdb keeps in-frame clones, though not all of them. The sample records under 35,000 clones, 86% being singletons. The sample here was peripheral blood, taken 28 days after the second AZD1222 dose. These receptors were taken from an adult who received the AZD1222 COVID-19 vaccine.

This chain links TRBV19 with TRBJ2-3; TRBD1 matches at 7 bases. Germline trimming cut 5 bases from V and 5 bases from J; bases unmatched to any gene: 10. CDR1 LNHDA and CDR2 SQIVND come from the germline V gene (reference sequence). The CDR3 totals 15 residues. The CDR3 coding sequence is TGTGCCAGTAGTTTCGGGACAGCCCGTCTAGATACGCAGTATTTT. Its protein is CASSFGTARLDTQYF.

This clone came up once. The chain employs TRBV21-1 and TRBJ1-2. TRBV21-1 constitutes a pseudogene. CDR3 length equals 15 residues. CDR3 bases: TGTGCCAGCAGCAAGTCGGCAGTTCTGTTTTATGGCTACACCTTC. This gives the protein CASSKSAVLFYGYTF.

The chain is built from TRBV7-2 and TRBJ1-3; possible D gene TRBD1, 6 bases. V lost 3 bases and J lost 9, with 21 bases in between. CDR3 length equals 16 residues. CDR1 SGHTA and CDR2 FQGNSA come from the germline V gene. The CDR3 DNA sequence: TGTGCCAGCAGCTTGGGTCCCACCGGAGGACAGTCCACCATATATTTT. This translates into CASSLGPTGGQSTIYF. The whole variable domain, remainder taken from reference TRBV7-2 and TRBJ1-3, is GAGVSQSPSNKVTEKGKDVELRCDPISGHTALYWYRQSLGQGLEFLIYFQGNSAPDKSGLPSDRFSAERTGGSVSTLTIQRTQQEDSAVYLCASSLGPTGGQSTIYFGEGSWLTVV.

This sequence joins TRBV5-1 and TRBJ1-3, with D perhaps matching TRBD1 (5 bases). V lost 4 bases, J lost 3 bases, and 11 bases lay in between. The CDR3 has 14 amino acids. Germline V lookup: CDR1 SGHRS, CDR2 YFSETQ. CDR3 bases: TGCGCCAGCAGCCCCGAGGGGAATGGAAACACCATATATTTT. This sequence encodes CASSPEGNGNTIYF.

This chain links TRBV19 with TRBJ1-2; D gene unclear. The CDR3 is 14 amino acids. Germline V lookup: CDR1 LNHDA, CDR2 SQIVND (reference sequence). The V end lost 5 bases, the J end lost 7 bases, and 17 bases lay between the germline ends. CDR3 sequence: CASSRTDGSGGYTF. CDR3 DNA: TGTGCCAGTAGTCGCACGGACGGCTCGGGTGGCTACACCTTC.

V and J are TRBV5-1 and TRBJ2-3; 7 bases match TRBD1. This CDR3 spans 15 amino acids. Germline CDR1 is SGHRS and CDR2 is YFSETQ. Trimming removed 0 bases from V and 0 bases from J; junction bases left unmatched: 1. CDR3 nucleotides: TGCGCCAGCAGCTTGGACAGGGGTAGCACAGATACGCAGTATTTT. Its protein product is CASSLDRGSTDTQYF. The full variable domain, completed using reference TRBV5-1 and TRBJ2-3, is KAGVTQTPRYLIKTRGQQVTLSCSPISGHRSVSWYQQTPGQGLQFLFEYFSETQRNKGNFPGRFSGRQFSNSRSEMNVSTLELGDSALYLCASSLDRGSTDTQYFGPGTRLTVL.

V and J are TRBV7-6 and TRBJ2-2, with 10 bases fitting TRBD1. The germline gives CDR1 SGHVS, CDR2 FNYEAQ. Unmatched junction bases numbered 7, after V lost 6 bases and J lost 6 bases. The length of the CDR3 is 15 residues. For the CDR3, the DNA is TGTGCCAGCAGTTACCGACAGGGGGCTGCCGGGGAGCTGTTTTTT. Its protein product is CASSYRQGAAGELFF.

The chain combines TRBV5-1 with TRBJ2-3; 8 bases match TRBD2. Trimming removed 4 bases from V and 3 bases from J; junction bases left unmatched: 7. The CDR3 spans 15 residues. Germline CDR1 reads SGHRS; CDR2 reads YFSETQ. The CDR3 here is CASSPGGRETDTQYF. The DNA for the CDR3 is TGCGCCAGCAGCCCGGGGGGGCGAGAAACAGATACGCAGTATTTT.

The rearrangement uses TRBV28 and TRBJ2-7, with a weak D call TRBD1 (5 bases). There are 14 residues in the CDR3. The V end lost 3 bases, the J end lost 3 bases, and 12 bases lay between the germline ends. In germline, CDR1 is MDHEN, CDR2 SYDVKM. The CDR3 here is CASSFEGEGYEQYF. CDR3 nucleotide sequence: TGTGCCAGCAGTTTTGAAGGGGAAGGCTACGAGCAGTACTTC.

This chain uses TRBV11-2 with TRBJ2-1, with 8 bases that match TRBD2. Germline trimming cut 4 bases from V and 0 bases from J; bases unmatched to any gene: 5. Germline V lookup: CDR1 SGHAT, CDR2 FQNNGV. There are 16 residues in the CDR3. CDR3 loop: CASSSTSGSSYNEQFF. CDR3 in DNA: TGTGCCAGCAGCTCCACTAGCGGTAGCTCCTACAATGAGCAGTTCTTC. Looking up the rest from reference TRBV11-2 and TRBJ2-1 gives the full variable domain: EAGVAQSPRYKIIEKRQSVAFWCNPISGHATLYWYQQILGQGPKLLIQFQNNGVVDDSQLPKDRFSAERLKGVDSTLKIQPAKLEDSAVYLCASSSTSGSSYNEQFFGPGTRLTVL.

The chain is built from TRBV7-2 and TRBJ2-7; 7 bases match TRBD1. After removal of 2 bases from V and 5 bases from J, the junction contained 9 bases not matched to a gene. The CDR3 extends over 15 amino acids. The germline gives CDR1 SGHTA, CDR2 FQGNSA. The CDR3 DNA reads as TGTGCCAGCAGCTTAAGTCCCGGGACAGTCAACGAGCAGTACTTC. Translating gives CASSLSPGTVNEQYF.

The chain combines TRBV11-2 with TRBJ1-4, with D hard to call. The germline CDR1 and CDR2 sequences are SGHAT and FQNNGV. V was shortened by 2 bases and J by 1 base, with 8 bases between the two germline ends. The CDR3 consists of 15 residues. CDR3 residues: CASSLSQRTNEKLFF. The CDR3 region has the DNA TGTGCCAGCAGCTTAAGTCAGCGAACTAATGAAAAACTGTTTTTT.

The CDR3 sequence: CASSLLRSNQPQHF. CDR3 bases: TGTGCCAGCAGTTTACTAAGAAGCAATCAGCCCCAGCATTTT. The chain uses TRBV27 and TRBJ1-5, with D unresolved. This CDR3 has 14 amino acids. Per germline, CDR1 MNHEY and CDR2 SMNVEV (reference sequence). Trimming shortened V by 2 bases and J by 1 base, and 6 bases separated the two germline ends.

The CDR3 coding sequence is TGTGCCTGGAACATGGGAGGCGTAAGCAATCAGCCCCAGCATTTT. Amino acids: CAWNMGGVSNQPQHF. The V and J genes are TRBV30 and TRBJ1-5, with D unresolved. This CDR3 is built from 15 residues. Trimming pared 4 bases from V and 1 base from J, leaving 14 bases between. The germline V gene encodes CDR1 GTSNPN and CDR2 SVGIG (reference sequence).

The chain joins TRBV6-5 to TRBJ1-3; 8 bases are a match to TRBD1. The CDR3 has 13 residues. From germline, CDR1 is MNHEY and CDR2 SVGAGI. Unmatched junction bases numbered 5, after V lost 10 bases and J lost 3 bases. The CDR3 sequence: CATLTGVGNTIYF. DNA for the CDR3: TGTGCCACCTTGACAGGGGTTGGAAACACCATATATTTT.

The J gene is TRBJ2-7, the V gene TRBV9; D not certain. The CDR3 length is 11 residues. V lost 2 bases and J 0 bases, leaving 0 bases between the germline ends. Germline V lookup: CDR1 SGDLS, CDR2 YYNGEE. The CDR3 here is CASSVSYEQYF. The DNA of the CDR3 is TGTGCCAGCAGCGTCTCCTACGAGCAGTACTTC.

The chain couples TRBV28 to TRBJ1-5; D unresolved. Germline V gene lookup returns CDR1 MDHEN and CDR2 SYDVKM. V was shortened by 3 bases and J by 2 bases, with 8 bases between the two germline ends. CDR3 size: 14 residues. CDR3 protein: CASSFTAGNQPQHF. DNA for the CDR3: TGTGCCAGCAGTTTCACGGCAGGCAATCAGCCCCAGCATTTT.

The CDR3 nucleotides are TGTGCCAGCAGCCGAAGAGGGGAAGGCTACACCTTC. This encodes CASSRRGEGYTF. V usage is TRBV6-5 and J usage is TRBJ1-2, with a weak D call TRBD1 (5 bases). The V end was cut by 6 bases, the J end by 8 bases, with 13 bases between. Germline CDR1 and CDR2: MNHEY and SVGAGI. The length of the CDR3 is 12 residues.

The chain has TRBV3-1 (or the pseudogene TRBV3-2) and TRBJ1-1; D gene uncertain. V was shortened by 1 base and J by 10 bases, with 10 bases between the two germline ends. CDR1 is LGHDT and CDR2 is YNNKEL in the germline V gene (reference sequence). The CDR3 consists of 12 residues. The CDR3 region has the DNA TGTGCCAGCAGCCAAGGTAGTGGGGTAGCTTTCTTT. Encoded protein: CASSQGSGVAFF.

The V call is TRBV19, the J call TRBJ2-1, with 10 bases identical to TRBD2. Germline CDR1 and CDR2: LNHDA and SQIVND (reference sequence). The CDR3 is made up of 13 amino acids. V dropped 7 bases and J dropped 7; count of bases not matched to a gene: 4. The DNA for the CDR3 is TGTGCCAGTACCTCTAGCGGGGGTAATGAGCAGTTCTTC. It encodes CASTSSGGNEQFF.

Regarding this clone: One end of the junction does not line up with germline, which may come from a read error. J is TRBJ2-7 and V is TRBV19, with D perhaps TRBD1 or TRBD2 (5 bases each). The CDR3 is 12 amino acids. In germline, CDR1 is LNHDA, CDR2 SQIVND (reference sequence). The CDR3: CASSNLPGPPAF. CDR3 DNA: TGTGCCAGTAGCAACCTCCCGGGGCCTCCGGCATTC.

This clone was detected a few times. The rearrangement joins TRBV24-1 to TRBJ1-5, with 7 bases identical to TRBD1. Per the germline V gene, CDR1 is KGHDR and CDR2 is SFDVKD. Germline trimming cut 6 bases from V and 7 bases from J; bases unmatched to any gene: 2. This CDR3 has 12 residues. The CDR3 sequence is CATSLGGQPQHF. The CDR3 region has the DNA TGTGCCACCAGTCTAGGGGGCCAGCCCCAGCATTTT.